The 8 T cell receptor beta chains given below trace back to one sample, sequenced in a study of control samples from healthy donors and cancer patients. The table came from immunoSEQ multiplex PCR; TCRdb's copy has only in-frame clones and leaves some out. The sample lists about 100,000 clones, 90% to 95% seen once, with about 7.3% in the top ten. Sequencing was done on a sample of blood. These receptors all come from a man aged 18-30 years in good health.

CDR3 nucleotides: TGTGCCGTGCGACTAGCGGGCCCGCTATGGAATGAGCAGTTCTTC. Amino acid sequence: CAVRLAGPLWNEQFF. The V gene is TRBV10-3, the J gene TRBJ2-1; 10 bases are shared with TRBD2. Germline CDR1 reads ENHRY; CDR2 reads SYGVKD. This CDR3 has 15 amino acids. The V gene end was trimmed by 11 bases and the J gene end by 7 bases; junction bases not matched to a gene: 14.

V and J are TRBV5-4 and TRBJ1-2; 9 bases map to TRBD1. V shed 3 bases, J shed 8 bases, and the junction held 8 bases outside the gene matches. Germline lookup yields CDR1 SGHNT and CDR2 YYREEE (reference sequence). This CDR3 has 14 residues. The chain's CDR3 is CASSSPGQGGGYTF. Written as DNA, the CDR3 is TGTGCCAGCAGCTCACCGGGACAGGGCGGAGGCTACACCTTC.

The chain joins TRBV6-1 to TRBJ1-5, with D uncertain. The CDR3 extends over 16 amino acids. V was cut by 0 bases and J by 3 bases, with 12 bases left in between. Per the germline V gene, CDR1 is MNHNS and CDR2 is SASEGT. The CDR3 DNA sequence: TGTGCCAGCAGTGAAGCGCTTCGGGTTAACAATCAGCCCCAGCATTTT. Amino acid sequence: CASSEALRVNNQPQHF.

V and J are TRBV5-6 and TRBJ1-5; D not resolved. The CDR3 consists of 13 residues. The germline CDR1 and CDR2 sequences are SGHDT and YYEEEE. Trimming took 0 bases from V and 6 from J, leaving 7 bases between them. CDR3 nucleotide sequence: TGTGCCAGCAGCTTGGGTCGCGGTCAGCCCCAGCATTTT. Translating it yields CASSLGRGQPQHF.

The chain is built from TRBV4-3 and TRBJ1-3; possible D gene TRBD1, 5 bases. This CDR3 has 15 residues. Germline loops: CDR1 LGHNA, CDR2 YSLEER. V was pared by 1 base and J by 2 bases, with 9 bases between. The CDR3, as DNA: TGCGCCAGCAGCCAAGGTGCAGGGACTGGAAACACCATATATTTT. Its protein is CASSQGAGTGNTIYF.

This chain joins TRBV19 and TRBJ1-6; TRBD1 is a possible D gene (5 bases). This CDR3 has 17 amino acids. Trimming shortened V by 5 bases and J by 5 bases, and 19 bases separated the two germline ends. Germline lookup yields CDR1 LNHDA and CDR2 SQIVND (reference sequence). The CDR3 spells CASSFVRANRHNSPLHF. In DNA, the CDR3 is TGTGCCAGTAGTTTCGTCAGGGCAAACCGACATAATTCACCCCTCCACTTT.

The chain uses TRBV7-9 and TRBJ2-7, with 11 bases fitting TRBD2. The CDR3 spans 14 residues. The germline CDR1 and CDR2 sequences are SEHNR and FQNEAQ (reference sequence). V lost 2 bases and J lost 5; bases outside the gene matches: 2. The CDR3 DNA follows: TGTGCCAGCAGCTTAACTAGCGGGAGTAACGAGCAGTACTTC. The encoded protein is CASSLTSGSNEQYF.

The V call is TRBV12-2, the J call TRBJ2-1. TRBV12-2 is labeled a pseudogene. This CDR3 is built from 18 residues. CDR3 residues: CASRPHQADFLSYNEQFF. In DNA form, the CDR3 reads TGTGCAAGTCGCCCCCACCAGGCCGACTTCCTTTCCTACAATGAGCAGTTCTTC.